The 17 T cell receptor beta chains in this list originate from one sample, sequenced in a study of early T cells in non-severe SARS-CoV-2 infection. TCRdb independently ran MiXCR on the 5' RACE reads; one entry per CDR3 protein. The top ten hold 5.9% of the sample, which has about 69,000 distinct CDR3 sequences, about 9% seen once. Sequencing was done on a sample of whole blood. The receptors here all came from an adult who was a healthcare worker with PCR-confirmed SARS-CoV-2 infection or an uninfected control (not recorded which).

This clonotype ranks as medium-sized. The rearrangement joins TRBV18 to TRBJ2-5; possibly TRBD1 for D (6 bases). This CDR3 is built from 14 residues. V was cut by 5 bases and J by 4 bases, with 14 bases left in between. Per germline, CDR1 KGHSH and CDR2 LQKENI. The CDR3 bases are TGTGCCAGCTCAAAACAGGGTTTGGGAGAGACCCAGTACTTC. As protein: CASSKQGLGETQYF.

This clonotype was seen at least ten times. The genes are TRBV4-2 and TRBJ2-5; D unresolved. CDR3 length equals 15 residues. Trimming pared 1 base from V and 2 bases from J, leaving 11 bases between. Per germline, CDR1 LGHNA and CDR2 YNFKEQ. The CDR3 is CASSQVSPEQETQYF. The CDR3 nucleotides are TGTGCCAGCAGCCAAGTTAGCCCGGAACAAGAGACCCAGTACTTC.

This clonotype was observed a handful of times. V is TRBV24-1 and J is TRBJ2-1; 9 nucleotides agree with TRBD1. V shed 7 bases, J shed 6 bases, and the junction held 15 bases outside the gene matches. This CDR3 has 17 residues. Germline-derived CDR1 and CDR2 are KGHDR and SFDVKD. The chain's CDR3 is CATSFTGTGSLGNEQFF. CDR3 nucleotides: TGTGCCACCAGCTTCACCGGGACAGGGAGCCTTGGCAATGAGCAGTTCTTC.

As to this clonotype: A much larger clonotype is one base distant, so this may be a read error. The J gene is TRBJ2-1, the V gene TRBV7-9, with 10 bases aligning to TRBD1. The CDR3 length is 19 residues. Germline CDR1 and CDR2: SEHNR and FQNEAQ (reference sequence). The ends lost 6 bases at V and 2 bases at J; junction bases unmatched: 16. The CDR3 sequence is CASSSSETGGTPTYNEQFF. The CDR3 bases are TGTGCCAGCAGTTCATCCGAGACAGGGGGCACCCCTACCTACAATGAGCAGTTCTTC. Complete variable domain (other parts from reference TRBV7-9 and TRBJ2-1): DTGVSQNPRHKITKRGQNVTFRCDPISEHNRLYWYRQTLGQGPEFLTYFQNEAQLEKSRLLSDRFSAERPKGSFSTLEIQRTEQGDSAMYLCASSSSETGGTPTYNEQFFGPGTRLTVL.

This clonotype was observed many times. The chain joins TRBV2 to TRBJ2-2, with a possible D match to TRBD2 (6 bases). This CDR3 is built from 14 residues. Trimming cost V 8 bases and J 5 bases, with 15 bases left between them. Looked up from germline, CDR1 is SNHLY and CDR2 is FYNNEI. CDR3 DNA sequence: TGTGCCAGCCGGGGGTCAGTTACTACCGGGGAGCTGTTTTTT. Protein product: CASRGSVTTGELFF.

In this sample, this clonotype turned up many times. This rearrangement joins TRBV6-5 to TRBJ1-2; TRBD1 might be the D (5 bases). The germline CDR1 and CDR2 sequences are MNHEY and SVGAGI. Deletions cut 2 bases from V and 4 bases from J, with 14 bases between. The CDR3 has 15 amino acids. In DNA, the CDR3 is TGTGCCAGCAGTTACCCCGCGGGGGGATTCTATGGCTACACCTTC. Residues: CASSYPAGGFYGYTF.

The CDR3 sequence: CASSLMGSSSTDTQYF. DNA for the CDR3: TGCGCCAGCAGCTTGATGGGGTCTTCGAGCACAGATACGCAGTATTTT. The chain has TRBV5-1 and TRBJ2-3; D is unresolved. Trimming took 1 base from V and 0 from J, leaving 12 bases between them. Germline lookup yields CDR1 SGHRS and CDR2 YFSETQ. The CDR3 runs to 16 residues. The entire variable domain, with the rest obtained from reference TRBV5-1 and TRBJ2-3, is as follows: KAGVTQTPRYLIKTRGQQVTLSCSPISGHRSVSWYQQTPGQGLQFLFEYFSETQRNKGNFPGRFSGRQFSNSRSEMNVSTLELGDSALYLCASSLMGSSSTDTQYFGPGTRLTVL.

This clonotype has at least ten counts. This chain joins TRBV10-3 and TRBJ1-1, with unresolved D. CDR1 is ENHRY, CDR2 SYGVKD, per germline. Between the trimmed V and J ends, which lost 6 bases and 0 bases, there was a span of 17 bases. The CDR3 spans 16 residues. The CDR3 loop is CAIRGNLINMNTEAFF. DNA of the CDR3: TGTGCCATCAGAGGGAACCTCATCAACATGAACACTGAAGCTTTCTTT.

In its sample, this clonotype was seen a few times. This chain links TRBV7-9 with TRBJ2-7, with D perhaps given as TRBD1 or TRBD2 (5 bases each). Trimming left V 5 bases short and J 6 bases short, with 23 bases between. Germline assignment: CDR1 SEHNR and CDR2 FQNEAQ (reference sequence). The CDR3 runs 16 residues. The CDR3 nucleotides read TGTGCCAGCAGCCCACTCCGGGACGGTGACATCCGCGAGCAGTACTTC. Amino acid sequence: CASSPLRDGDIREQYF.

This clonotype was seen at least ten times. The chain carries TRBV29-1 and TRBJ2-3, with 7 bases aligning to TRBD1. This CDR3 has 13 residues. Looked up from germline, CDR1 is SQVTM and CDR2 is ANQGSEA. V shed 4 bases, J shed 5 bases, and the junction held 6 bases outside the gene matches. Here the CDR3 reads CSVGRGQGDTQYF. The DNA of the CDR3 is TGCAGCGTTGGAAGGGGGCAGGGAGATACGCAGTATTTT.

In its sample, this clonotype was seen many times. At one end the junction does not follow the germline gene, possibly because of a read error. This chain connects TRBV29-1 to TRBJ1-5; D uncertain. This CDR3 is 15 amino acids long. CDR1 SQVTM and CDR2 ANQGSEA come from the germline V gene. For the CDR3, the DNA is TGCAGCGTTGGTAGTGGATTGGGGAGCAGTCAGCCCCAGCATTTT. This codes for CSVGSGLGSSQPQHF.

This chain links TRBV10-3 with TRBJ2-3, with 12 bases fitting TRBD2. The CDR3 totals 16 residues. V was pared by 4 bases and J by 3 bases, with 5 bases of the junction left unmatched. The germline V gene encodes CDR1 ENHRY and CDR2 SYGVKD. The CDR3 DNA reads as TGTGCCATCAGTGCCACGCTAGCGGGAGGGACAGATACGCAGTATTTT. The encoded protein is CAISATLAGGTDTQYF.

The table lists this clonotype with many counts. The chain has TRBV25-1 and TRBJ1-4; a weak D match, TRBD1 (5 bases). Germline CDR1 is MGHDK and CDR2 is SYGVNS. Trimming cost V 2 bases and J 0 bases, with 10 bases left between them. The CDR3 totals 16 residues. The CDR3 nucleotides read TGTGCCAGCAGTGAAGGGACGGCCGCAACTAATGAAAAACTGTTTTTT. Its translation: CASSEGTAATNEKLFF.

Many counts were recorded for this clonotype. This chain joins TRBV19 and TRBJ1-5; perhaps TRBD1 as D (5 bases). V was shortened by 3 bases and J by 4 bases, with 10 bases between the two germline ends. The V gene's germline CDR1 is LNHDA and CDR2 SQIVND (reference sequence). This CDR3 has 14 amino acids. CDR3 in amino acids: CASSMQGGNQPQHF. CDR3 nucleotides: TGTGCCAGTAGTATGCAGGGAGGGAATCAGCCCCAGCATTTT. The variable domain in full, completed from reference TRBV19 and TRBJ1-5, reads DGGITQSPKYLFRKEGQNVTLSCEQNLNHDAMYWYRQDPGQGLRLIYYSQIVNDFQKGDIAEGYSVSREKKESFPLTVTSAQKNPTAFYLCASSMQGGNQPQHFGDGTRLSIL.

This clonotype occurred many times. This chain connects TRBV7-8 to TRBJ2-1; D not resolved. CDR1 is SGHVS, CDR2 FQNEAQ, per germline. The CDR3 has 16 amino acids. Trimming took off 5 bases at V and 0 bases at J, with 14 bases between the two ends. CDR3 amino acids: CASSTGPPHSYNEQFF. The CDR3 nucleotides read TGTGCCAGCAGCACCGGACCCCCGCACTCCTACAATGAGCAGTTCTTC.

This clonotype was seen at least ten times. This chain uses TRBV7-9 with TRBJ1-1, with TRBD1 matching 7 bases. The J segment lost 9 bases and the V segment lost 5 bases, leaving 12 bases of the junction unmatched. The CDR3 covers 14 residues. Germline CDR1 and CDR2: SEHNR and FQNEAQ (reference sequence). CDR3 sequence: CASSQTGAGTQAFF. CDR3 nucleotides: TGTGCCAGCAGCCAAACAGGGGCCGGGACGCAAGCTTTCTTT.

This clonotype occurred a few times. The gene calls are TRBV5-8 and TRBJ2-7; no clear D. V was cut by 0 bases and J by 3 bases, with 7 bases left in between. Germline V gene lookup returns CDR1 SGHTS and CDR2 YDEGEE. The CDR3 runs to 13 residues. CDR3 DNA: TGTGCCAGCAGCTTGGCGACGGACTACGAGCAGTACTTC. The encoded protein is CASSLATDYEQYF.